This TCR beta chain was recorded in a study of graft-versus-host responses after intestinal transplantation. Overall study: Recipients had transplants, and these were multivisceral, liver-intestinal, or isolated intestinal. Whole-study results and caveats: Subjects displaying graft-donor T cell macrochimerism possessed elevated graft-versus-host to host-versus-graft clonal ratios inside allografts. Detection of GvH clones occurred in recipient marrow, and some had their first appearance in ileum or blood.

TCRdb's copy holds only in-frame clones and misses some; the assay was immunoSEQ multiplex PCR. The sample lists about 89,000 clones, approximately 92% occurring once. As regards this clone: Its antigen is currently unknown.

The sequence came from a human donor who received an intestinal transplant. This specimen consisted of unstimulated CD4+ T cells sorted from spleen or lymph node cells, obtained before intestinal transplant.

The CDR3 DNA reads as TGCGCCAGCAGCTTCTCGGGACTAGCGGGAGCTCCCGGTTACGAGCAGTACTTC. Amino acid sequence: CASSFSGLAGAPGYEQYF. J is TRBJ2-7 and V is TRBV5-1, with 14 bases that match TRBD2. Germline V lookup: CDR1 SGHRS, CDR2 YFSETQ. Trimming removed 2 bases from V and 4 bases from J; junction bases left unmatched: 11. The CDR3 extends over 18 amino acids.